Listed below are T cell receptor beta chains from one sample, sequenced in a study of regulatory T cells in long-lasting Graves disease. Each CDR3 protein is one row after TCRdb ran MiXCR on the multiplex PCR reads. The sample yields 620,000 or so distinct CDR3 sequences, under 20% seen once. This sample also belongs to another study, concerning T cells in Graves' hyperthyroidism and ophthalmopathy.

Sample: peripheral blood mononuclear cells (PBMCs), taken at new diagnosis, from a patient treated with antithyroid drugs. These receptor sequences come from a woman in her 30s with Graves disease. CDR3s include the opening cysteine and the closing phenylalanine or tryptophan. D genes are given only for firm matches. Some rows have no size entry. The others give once, few or many, or a class for an expanded clone.

j_gene | v_gene | d_gene | abundance | CDR3nt | CDR3aa
TRBJ2-2 | TRBV20-1 | - | - | TGCAGTGCTGACCACAAGTTAGGAAACACCGGGGAGCTGTTTTTT | CSADHKLGNTGELFF
TRBJ2-3 | TRBV6-2/TRBV6-3 | - | few | TGTGCCAGCAGTTACGACAGGAGCACAGATACGCAGTATTTT | CASSYDRSTDTQYF
TRBJ2-1 | TRBV6-2/TRBV6-3 | TRBD1 | few | TGTGCCAGCAGTGAAGAGGGACAGGGTTACAATGAGCAGTTCTTC | CASSEEGQGYNEQFF
TRBJ2-1 | TRBV19 | TRBD1 | few | TGTGCCAGTACCCCCTTCCTCCAACTAAACGACAGGGGACTTTTTGTTGAGCAGTTCTTC | CASTPFLQLNDRGLFVEQFF
TRBJ2-5 | TRBV13 | - | many | TGTGCCAGCAGTCCCCCGCGAGGAGGGAGTGAGACCCAGTACTTC | CASSPPRGGSETQYF
TRBJ2-2 | TRBV7-9 | - | - | TGTGCCAGCAGCTTTTACGGGGAGCTGTTTTTT | CASSFYGELFF
TRBJ1-1 | TRBV19 | - | few | TGTGCCAGTAGTCTCGTAGTGGTTAACACTGAAGCTTTCTTT | CASSLVVVNTEAFF
TRBJ2-3 | TRBV14 | TRBD2 | many | TGTGCCAGCAGCCAAGACCCTAGAAGCGGGAGAGGTACGCAGTATTTT | CASSQDPRSGRGTQYF
TRBJ2-4 | TRBV18 | - | few | TGTGCCAGCTCACGGTCCAGCCCTGTGGGAAACATTCAGTACTTC | CASSRSSPVGNIQYF
TRBJ1-4 | TRBV29-1 | - | few | TGCAGCGTTGAGGTCGAGCCGCGGGAAAAACTGTTTTTT | CSVEVEPREKLFF
TRBJ1-2 | TRBV28 | - | many | TGTGCCAGCAGTTCGACCACGACGGATAGGGCTCGCTACACCTTC | CASSSTTTDRARYTF
TRBJ2-5 | TRBV20-1 | TRBD2 | few | TGCAGTGCTAGAGTTGCGGGAGGGATAGAGACCCAGTACTTC | CSARVAGGIETQYF
TRBJ2-1 | TRBV5-1 | - | - | TGCGCCAGCAGCTTGGGTATAGGGGGTAGTATCAATGAGCAGTTCTTC | CASSLGIGGSINEQFF
TRBJ1-2 | TRBV5-1 | TRBD1 | - | TGCGCCAGCAGCTTGGCCGGGACAGGGGATCGAGGCTACACCTTC | CASSLAGTGDRGYTF
TRBJ1-2 | TRBV6-5 | - | many | TGTGCCAGCAGTTTCACCGACAGGAATGGCTACACCTTC | CASSFTDRNGYTF
TRBJ1-1 | TRBV7-3 | - | many | TGTGCCAGCAGCCCTAGGCGGGGCAGCCCTGAAGCTTTCTTT | CASSPRRGSPEAFF
TRBJ2-1 | TRBV9 | - | - | TGTGCCAGCAGCGCAGGACAGCACTACAATGAGCAGTTCTTC | CASSAGQHYNEQFF
TRBJ2-1 | TRBV5-6 | - | few | TGTGCCATTCGATGGAGGGGGGCCAATGAGCAGTTCTTC | CAIRWRGANEQFF
TRBJ2-4 | TRBV30 | - | few | TGTGCCTGGAGGTTTGGGGGAAACATTCAGTACTTC | CAWRFGGNIQYF
TRBJ2-7 | TRBV7-3 | TRBD2 | - | TGTGCCAGCAGCCGTATAGCGGGGCCCTACGAGCAGTACTTC | CASSRIAGPYEQYF
TRBJ2-7 | TRBV11-2 | - | - | TGTGCCAGCAGCTTAGTTTCCCAAAGCCGGGGCGAGCAGTACTTC | CASSLVSQSRGEQYF
TRBJ1-5 | TRBV2 | - | many | TGTGCCAGCGCAGGGGAAGGGTGGCAGCCCCAGCATTTT | CASAGEGWQPQHF
TRBJ1-3 | TRBV30 | - | few | TGTGCCTGGAGTGTGGGAGGTTTAAGAAACACCATATATTTT | CAWSVGGLRNTIYF
TRBJ2-5 | TRBV5-1 | - | few | TGCGCCAGCAGCTTGGAAACAGGGTTAGAGACCCAGTACTTC | CASSLETGLETQYF
TRBJ2-7 | TRBV20-1 | - | few | TGCAGTCTCCCTCTCTTTGGGCCGGGGGAGCAGTACTTC | CSLPLFGPGEQYF
TRBJ2-5 | TRBV6-1 | - | few | TGTGCCAGCAGTCAACACAACCAAGAGACCCAGTACTTC | CASSQHNQETQYF
TRBJ2-3 | TRBV2 | TRBD2 | many | TGTGCCAGCAGTGTTGGGGGAGGGCAGATTACGCAGTATTTT | CASSVGGGQITQYF
TRBJ1-4 | TRBV6-5 | - | few | TGTGCCAGCAGTTACGGGGGTAATGAAAAACTGTTTTTT | CASSYGGNEKLFF
TRBJ2-5 | TRBV9 | - | - | TGTGCCAGCAGCGTAGCCGGTCGGGAGTCTGGAGAGACCCAGTACTTC | CASSVAGRESGETQYF
TRBJ2-1 | TRBV30 | - | - | TGTGCCTGGAGTATGGACAGCAGCTCCTACAATGAGCAGTTCTTC | CAWSMDSSSYNEQFF
TRBJ1-5 | TRBV15 | - | many | TGTGCCACCAGCTCCCCGGGCTACGGGAGCAATCAGCCCCAGCATTTT | CATSSPGYGSNQPQHF
TRBJ1-1 | TRBV28 | - | few | TGTGCCAGCAGTTACGGACGGGGAAACACTGAAGCTTTCTTT | CASSYGRGNTEAFF
TRBJ1-4 | TRBV27 | TRBD1 | - | TGTGCCAGCAGTCCCCGGGTTTTGGGACAGGGGACTGAAAAACTGTTTTTT | CASSPRVLGQGTEKLFF
TRBJ2-5 | TRBV3-1 | TRBD1 | - | TGTGCCAGCAGCCAACTGGACAGGGGTGAGACCCAGTACTTC | CASSQLDRGETQYF
TRBJ2-1 | TRBV20-1 | TRBD2 | - | TGCAGTGCAGCGACCCTAGCGGTCTCCTACAATGAGCAGTTCTTC | CSAATLAVSYNEQFF
TRBJ2-2 | TRBV6-1 | - | many | TGTGCCAGCACCAGCTACACCGGGGAGCTGTTTTTT | CASTSYTGELFF
TRBJ2-1 | TRBV28 | TRBD1 | few | TGTGCCAGCAGGCAGGGACAGGGGTTATCTTGCTTC | CASRQGQGLSCF
TRBJ1-2 | TRBV12-3/TRBV12-4 | - | many | TGTGCCAGCAGTTTAAGGAATAACTATGGCTACACCTTC | CASSLRNNYGYTF
TRBJ2-7 | TRBV5-6 | TRBD2 | few | TGTGCCAGCAGCTTGGGGAGTAGCGGGAGCTACGAGCAGTACTTC | CASSLGSSGSYEQYF
TRBJ2-1 | TRBV24-1 | - | few | TGTGCCACCAGTGAGGCCCGGGACTACAATGAGCAGTTCTTC | CATSEARDYNEQFF
TRBJ2-7 | TRBV6-2/TRBV6-3 | - | many | TGTGCCAGCAAAGAGACTAGTGGTCAAGAGCAGTACTTC | CASKETSGQEQYF
TRBJ2-1 | TRBV2 | TRBD2 | - | TGTGCCAGCAGTTCTTTTCCGGGAGGGCCACGTGAGCAGTTCTTC | CASSSFPGGPREQFF